These 18 T cell receptor beta chains were all obtained from the same sample, sequenced in a study of CD8 T cells in ankylosing spondylitis. TCRdb processed the 5' RACE reads anew with MiXCR; each CDR3 protein has one entry. This sample has fewer than 200,000 distinct CDR3 sequences; around a sixth occur once, and the top ten carry around 4.1%. Sequencing was performed on blood, either unsorted or a sorted T cell fraction (not recorded which). The receptor source for this set is a male donor between 5 and 35 years old with ankylosing spondylitis or in good health (not recorded which).

This clonotype appeared a few times. The V gene is TRBV6-2 or TRBV6-3, the J gene TRBJ2-7, with a possible D match to TRBD2 (6 bases). V dropped 2 bases and J dropped 2 bases, with 7 bases sitting between them. Germline V gene data show CDR1 as MNHEY and CDR2 as SVGEGT. CDR3 length equals 13 residues. The DNA of the CDR3 is TGTGCCAGCAGTTACGGCGGGACCTACGAGCAGTACGTC. The encoded protein is CASSYGGTYEQYV.

This clonotype occurred many times. The rearrangement joins TRBV4-3 to TRBJ2-5, with 8 positions matching TRBD2. This CDR3 is 15 amino acids long. The V segment lost 0 bases and the J segment 4 bases; nucleotides outside the gene matches: 4. Germline V gene data show CDR1 as LGHNA and CDR2 as YSLEER. The CDR3 DNA reads TGCGCCAGCAGCCAAGAAGGGACTAGGAGAGAGACCCAGTACTTC. Translation gives CASSQEGTRRETQYF.

This clonotype was seen ten or more times. The chain has TRBV6-5 and TRBJ2-3, with D perhaps matching TRBD2 (6 bases). The CDR3 sequence is 13 residues long. V was cut by 2 bases and J by 7 bases, with 10 bases left in between. The germline CDR1 and CDR2 sequences are MNHEY and SVGAGI. The CDR3 loop is CASSYTGVYTQYF. The CDR3 DNA reads as TGTGCCAGCAGTTACACGGGAGTATATACGCAGTATTTT.

This clonotype was observed many times. This rearrangement joins TRBV20-1 to TRBJ1-2, with 7 bases fitting TRBD1. The CDR3 consists of 13 residues. CDR1 DFQATT and CDR2 SNEGSKA come from the germline V gene (reference sequence). The trim removed 6 bases at V and 2 bases at J, leaving 6 bases unmatched. CDR3 protein: CSAATGPNYGYTF. The CDR3 DNA reads as TGCAGTGCAGCGACAGGGCCCAACTATGGCTACACCTTC.

The chain is built from TRBV7-9 and TRBJ2-3; 12 bases are a match to TRBD2. The V segment lost 5 bases and the J segment 3 bases; nucleotides outside the gene matches: 9. Germline values: CDR1 SEHNR, CDR2 FQNEAQ (reference sequence). The CDR3 consists of 17 residues. The CDR3 here is CASSPRRTSGVTDTQYF. The CDR3 DNA is TGTGCCAGCAGCCCCCGACGGACTAGCGGGGTGACAGATACGCAGTATTTT.

This clonotype was seen ten or more times. This chain joins TRBV12-3 or TRBV12-4 and TRBJ1-3, with D maybe TRBD1 (5 bases). Between the trimmed V and J ends, which lost 2 bases and 0 bases, there was a span of 8 bases. CDR3 length: 15 amino acids. The CDR3 protein is CASSLSGGSGNTIYF. The CDR3, as DNA: TGTGCCAGCAGTTTATCGGGGGGCTCTGGAAACACCATATATTTT.

This clonotype was found many times. The chain links TRBV12-3 or TRBV12-4 to TRBJ2-1; 14 bases align to TRBD2. Trimming took 5 bases from V and 10 from J; bases not matched to a gene: 13. This CDR3 has 17 residues. CDR3 DNA: TGTGCCAGCAGTGCCCCAACCCCGGGACTAGCGGGAGTGGAGCAGTTCTTC. Translated: CASSAPTPGLAGVEQFF.

This clonotype has a count of ten or more. J is TRBJ2-7 and V is TRBV5-1; D is undetermined. V lost 5 bases, J lost 0 bases, and 9 bases lay in between. Germline CDR1 is SGHRS and CDR2 is YFSETQ. The CDR3 spans 13 residues. The CDR3 here is CASRGVTSYEQYF. As DNA, the CDR3 is TGCGCCAGCAGAGGCGTTACCTCCTACGAGCAGTACTTC.

Only one count was recorded for this clonotype. V gene TRBV4-1 combines with J gene TRBJ2-3; no definite D call. Trimming stripped 0 bases from V and 3 bases from J, with 10 bases between. Germline CDR1 reads MGHRA; CDR2 reads YSYEKL. The CDR3 sequence is 15 residues long. The CDR3 here is CASSQDRYETDTQYF. The CDR3 region has the DNA TGCGCCAGCAGCCAAGATCGATACGAGACAGATACGCAGTATTTT.

This clonotype was seen ten or more times. The rearrangement uses TRBV27 and TRBJ2-7; D is unresolved. The germline V and J ends were trimmed by 4 bases and 2 bases, with 12 bases remaining between them. Germline loops: CDR1 MNHEY, CDR2 SMNVEV (reference sequence). CDR3 length: 14 amino acids. In DNA form, the CDR3 reads TGTGCCAGCAGTTCAGACCAGATCACCTACGAGCAGTACTTC. Translating gives CASSSDQITYEQYF.

This clonotype has at least ten counts. This chain joins TRBV5-1 and TRBJ2-5; D gene uncertain. The CDR3 loop spans 12 amino acids. Germline CDR1 reads SGHRS; CDR2 reads YFSETQ. V gave up 4 bases and J gave up 7 bases, with 11 bases separating them. CDR3: CASSMNARTQYF. CDR3 DNA sequence: TGCGCCAGCAGCATGAACGCACGGACCCAGTACTTC. The variable domain in full, with the rest retrieved from reference TRBV5-1 and TRBJ2-5, is KAGVTQTPRYLIKTRGQQVTLSCSPISGHRSVSWYQQTPGQGLQFLFEYFSETQRNKGNFPGRFSGRQFSNSRSEMNVSTLELGDSALYLCASSMNARTQYFGPGTRLLVL.

The chain uses TRBV25-1 and TRBJ2-1, with TRBD2 matching over 8 bases. CDR3 length: 15 residues. V shed 8 bases and J 4 bases; nucleotides not matched to a gene: 10. Germline lookup yields CDR1 MGHDK and CDR2 SYGVNS. This chain's CDR3 is CASDGGRPSYNEQFF. In nucleotides, the CDR3 is TGTGCCAGCGATGGCGGGAGGCCTTCTTACAATGAGCAGTTCTTC.

The chain employs TRBV29-1 and TRBJ2-7; 8 bases are shared with TRBD1. The CDR3 contains 12 residues. V lost 7 bases and J lost 6; bases outside the gene matches: 8. Germline V gene lookup returns CDR1 SQVTM and CDR2 ANQGSEA. The CDR3 sequence: CSAQDRVGEQYV. DNA of the CDR3: TGCAGCGCCCAGGACAGGGTTGGCGAGCAGTACGTC.

This clonotype was counted at least ten times. V and J are TRBV20-1 and TRBJ1-3; D is unclear. Per the germline V gene, CDR1 is DFQATT and CDR2 is SNEGSKA (reference sequence). The V end was cut by 0 bases, the J end by 0 bases, with 12 bases between. This CDR3 has 16 residues. The DNA for the CDR3 is TGCAGTGCTAGAGATGCCCCCGTGGGCTCTGGAAACACCATATATTTT. Its translation is CSARDAPVGSGNTIYF.

This clonotype was seen more than once but under ten times. V is TRBV7-2 and J is TRBJ2-2, with D possibly being TRBD1 or TRBD2 (7 bases each). The CDR3 is 18 residues long. The germline V gene encodes CDR1 SGHTA and CDR2 FQGNSA. The V gene lost 2 bases and the J gene lost 5 bases, with 21 bases spanning the gap. CDR3: CASSLFQLRQGGTGELFF. The CDR3 nucleotides read TGTGCCAGCAGCTTATTCCAGTTAAGGCAGGGGGGGACCGGGGAGCTGTTTTTT.

This clonotype was detected ten times or more. The rearrangement links TRBV20-1 to TRBJ2-1; 11 bases are a match to TRBD2. From germline, CDR1 is DFQATT and CDR2 SNEGSKA (reference sequence). The trim removed 6 bases at V and 3 bases at J, leaving 10 bases unmatched. This CDR3 contains 16 residues. The CDR3 protein is CSAPTSGARSYNEQFF. In nucleotides, the CDR3 is TGCAGTGCCCCGACTAGCGGGGCCAGAAGCTACAATGAGCAGTTCTTC.

The rearrangement joins TRBV28 to TRBJ2-7; D not certain. Germline V gives CDR1 MDHEN, CDR2 SYDVKM. This CDR3 comprises 12 residues. V lost 3 bases, J lost 6 bases, and 9 bases lay in between. CDR3 residues: CASSLAKGEQYF. The CDR3 region has the DNA TGTGCCAGCAGTTTGGCGAAGGGCGAGCAGTACTTC.

This clonotype has a single count. This chain joins TRBV6-5 and TRBJ2-4; possible D gene TRBD1, 6 bases. Trimming pared 4 bases from V and 1 base from J, leaving 11 bases between. The germline V gene has CDR1 MNHEY and CDR2 SVGAGI. There are 15 residues in the CDR3. CDR3 sequence (DNA): TGTGCCAGCAGTTCACCAGGGGCGGCCAAAAACATTCAGTACTTC. It yields the protein CASSSPGAAKNIQYF.